The 17 T cell receptor beta chains below were found in one sample sequenced in a study of early T cells in non-severe SARS-CoV-2 infection. MiXCR, run by TCRdb on the 5' RACE reads, gives a single entry per CDR3 protein. The table includes more than 90,000 distinct CDR3 sequences, approximately 11% detected once. Sequencing used whole blood. The receptor source for this set is an adult who was a healthcare worker with PCR-confirmed SARS-CoV-2 infection or an uninfected control (not recorded which).

The V gene is TRBV23-1, the J gene TRBJ2-3; no firm D call. TRBV23-1 qualifies as an ORF whose function is uncertain. The CDR3 covers 15 residues. Trimming pared 8 bases from V and 3 bases from J, leaving 18 bases between. DNA for the CDR3: TGCGCCAGCGGTCCTAAGGAAAGCGATACAGATACGCAGTATTTT. Translating gives CASGPKESDTDTQYF.

The V and J genes are TRBV5-1 and TRBJ1-4, with TRBD1 as a possible D gene (6 bases). CDR1 is SGHRS, CDR2 YFSETQ, per germline. The CDR3 spans 17 residues. Deletions cut 2 bases from V and 0 bases from J, with 14 bases between. CDR3 DNA sequence: TGCGCCAGCAGCTTTTTGGGGGCAGATACAACTAATGAAAAACTGTTTTTT. Amino acids: CASSFLGADTTNEKLFF. The entire variable domain, with the rest obtained from reference TRBV5-1 and TRBJ1-4, is as follows: KAGVTQTPRYLIKTRGQQVTLSCSPISGHRSVSWYQQTPGQGLQFLFEYFSETQRNKGNFPGRFSGRQFSNSRSEMNVSTLELGDSALYLCASSFLGADTTNEKLFFGSGTQLSVL.

V usage is TRBV4-2 and J usage is TRBJ2-2; 9 bases line up with TRBD2. This CDR3 is 15 amino acids long. The germline gives CDR1 LGHNA, CDR2 YNFKEQ. V trimming: 3 bases; J trimming: 3 bases; junction bases outside the gene matches: 2. In DNA, the CDR3 is TGTGCCAGCAGCCAGCGGGAGGGCCACACCGGGGAGCTGTTTTTT. Amino acid sequence: CASSQREGHTGELFF.

This clonotype has only a few counts. The chain employs TRBV20-1 and TRBJ1-1; TRBD1 aligns across 7 bases. CDR3 size: 12 residues. CDR1 and CDR2 (germline): DFQATT, SNEGSKA (reference sequence). The V segment lost 4 bases and the J segment 3 bases; nucleotides outside the gene matches: 2. Here the CDR3 DNA reads TGCAGTGCTAACAGGGGTGACACTGAAGCTTTCTTT. This sequence encodes CSANRGDTEAFF.

The sample holds a few counts of this clonotype. The chain uses TRBV9 and TRBJ2-3; 7 nucleotides match TRBD2. CDR3 length: 15 residues. V lost 4 bases to trimming and J lost 1 base; unmatched junction nucleotides: 6. Germline CDR1 SGDLS, CDR2 YYNGEE. CDR3 bases: TGTGCCAGCAGCCCCCGTGGGGGGGGCACAGATACGCAGTATTTT. Amino acids: CASSPRGGGTDTQYF.

This clonotype was picked up many times. The chain combines TRBV28 with TRBJ2-3; TRBD2 matches at 8 bases. This CDR3 is 16 amino acids long. V lost 6 bases to trimming and J lost 6 bases; unmatched junction nucleotides: 14. CDR1 and CDR2 (germline): MDHEN, SYDVKM. CDR3 amino acids: CASRRLGSGSPDTQYF. DNA for the CDR3: TGTGCCAGCAGGAGACTTGGAAGCGGGAGTCCGGATACGCAGTATTTT.

This clonotype was seen a few times. The chain has TRBV3-1 and TRBJ1-4, with no clear D. Trimming left V 3 bases short and J 5 bases short, with 13 bases between. This CDR3 has 15 amino acids. Germline lookup yields CDR1 LGHDT and CDR2 YNNKEL (reference sequence). CDR3: CASSHLAGGNEKLFF. CDR3 nucleotide sequence: TGTGCCAGCAGCCATCTCGCCGGCGGGAATGAAAAACTGTTTTTT.

The rearrangement joins TRBV3-1 to TRBJ2-3; the D gene could be TRBD1 or TRBD2 (6 bases each). Germline CDR1 reads LGHDT; CDR2 reads YNNKEL (reference sequence). CDR3 length: 13 residues. The V and J ends lost 10 bases and 1 base respectively, with 12 bases between them. The CDR3 is CAIGGGGTDTQYF. The CDR3 bases are TGTGCCATCGGAGGGGGAGGCACAGATACGCAGTATTTT.

The J gene is TRBJ1-5, the V gene TRBV29-1, with 9 bases fitting TRBD1. The CDR3 contains 13 residues. Germline V gene data show CDR1 as SQVTM and CDR2 as ANQGSEA. V shed 6 bases and J 2 bases; nucleotides not matched to a gene: 2. The CDR3 here is CSVQGARNQPQHF. The DNA for the CDR3 is TGCAGCGTACAGGGGGCCCGCAATCAGCCCCAGCATTTT.

The chain has TRBV29-1 and TRBJ2-1, with unresolved D. The germline V gene has CDR1 SQVTM and CDR2 ANQGSEA. V was shortened by 4 bases and J by 8 bases, with 21 bases between the two germline ends. The CDR3 is 15 amino acids. The CDR3 region is CSVGPRQQLTDEQFF. DNA for the CDR3: TGCAGCGTTGGACCCCGCCAGCAGCTTACCGATGAGCAGTTCTTC.

This clonotype was observed many times. V usage is TRBV7-2 and J usage is TRBJ1-2; TRBD1 aligns across 10 bases. The CDR3 is made up of 16 amino acids. Germline CDR1 SGHTA, CDR2 FQGNSA. Trimming at V came to 5 bases and at J to 3 bases, leaving 9 bases not matched to a gene. The CDR3 DNA reads TGTGCCAGCAGCCCGACAGGGGGCTCGCCCTACTATGGCTACACCTTC. The encoded protein is CASSPTGGSPYYGYTF.

This clonotype was observed many times. The gene calls are TRBV2 and TRBJ2-6; tentatively, D is TRBD1 (6 bases). Trimming removed 7 bases at V and 0 bases at J, with 16 bases between. Germline V gives CDR1 SNHLY, CDR2 FYNNEI. CDR3 length: 17 amino acids. The DNA for the CDR3 is TGTGCCAGCAATATAGGACAGTCCCTCTCTGGGGCCAACGTCCTGACTTTC. Amino acid sequence: CASNIGQSLSGANVLTF.

This clonotype has ten or more counts. The chain employs TRBV12-3 or TRBV12-4 and TRBJ2-7, with D possibly TRBD2 on 6 matching bases. V lost 0 bases to trimming and J lost 6 bases, with 12 bases between them. The CDR3 has 14 residues. CDR3 DNA: TGTGCCAGCAGTTTAGCGGGGGGTCGGATCGAGCAGTACTTC. Translating it yields CASSLAGGRIEQYF.

The rearrangement uses TRBV6-6 and TRBJ2-7, with 16 bases matching TRBD2. Unmatched junction bases numbered 6, after V lost 4 bases and J lost 3 bases. CDR1 and CDR2 (germline): MNHNY, SVGAGI (reference sequence). This CDR3 comprises 17 residues. The CDR3 loop reads CASSSGLAGGINYEQYF. CDR3 DNA: TGTGCCAGCAGTTCGGGACTAGCGGGAGGGATAAACTACGAGCAGTACTTC.

The chain recombines TRBV6-1 with TRBJ2-7; 7 positions agree with TRBD2. Germline V gene sequence: CDR1 MNHNS, CDR2 SASEGT. CDR3 length equals 16 residues. J lost 0 bases, V lost 5 bases, and 10 bases had no gene match. The CDR3 loop reads CASSSLGRGSSYEQYF. CDR3 sequence (DNA): TGTGCCAGCAGTTCCCTCGGGCGGGGGAGCTCCTACGAGCAGTACTTC.

This clonotype was picked up many times. The chain recombines TRBV6-1 with TRBJ1-4, with 9 positions matching TRBD1. CDR3 length: 16 amino acids. The V gene end was trimmed by 5 bases and the J gene end by 3 bases; junction bases not matched to a gene: 7. The germline V gene has CDR1 MNHNS and CDR2 SASEGT. The CDR3, as DNA: TGTGCCAGCAGTTGGGACAGGGATGGATCTAATGAAAAACTGTTTTTT. Protein sequence: CASSWDRDGSNEKLFF.

This clonotype has a handful of counts. V is TRBV3-1 and J is TRBJ1-2; 7 nucleotides match TRBD1. Unmatched junction bases numbered 9, after V lost 7 bases and J lost 4 bases. The CDR3 runs 14 residues. The germline gives CDR1 LGHDT, CDR2 YNNKEL (reference sequence). As DNA, the CDR3 is TGTGCCAGCACCATGAGAGGGGGCGGCTATGGCTACACCTTC. It specifies CASTMRGGGYGYTF.